The 14 T cell receptor beta chains presented below share a single source sample, sequenced in a study of CD4+ T cells in melanoma. Sequenced by immunoSEQ multiplex PCR; TCRdb stores in-frame clones only, minus some. The top ten clones hold more than 1.5% of a sample with 110,000 to 150,000 clones, about nine tenths of them seen once. Receptors were obtained from a human donor with melanoma.

The chain carries TRBV7-6 and TRBJ1-5, with 10 bases matching TRBD1. The germline gives CDR1 SGHVS, CDR2 FNYEAQ. The CDR3 contains 15 residues. Trimming removed 4 bases from V and 10 bases from J; junction bases left unmatched: 10. CDR3 residues: CASSSYDRGRGPQHF. Written as DNA, the CDR3 is TGTGCCAGCAGCTCCTACGACAGGGGGCGCGGTCCCCAGCATTTT.

This chain connects TRBV19 to TRBJ2-2; TRBD2 might be the D (6 bases). The length of the CDR3 is 16 residues. CDR1 and CDR2 from the germline V gene are LNHDA and SQIVND (reference sequence). The V end lost 3 bases, the J end lost 0 bases, and 11 bases lay between the germline ends. The CDR3 coding sequence is TGTGCCAGTAGTATTTCGGAGGGGCCGAACACCGGGGAGCTGTTTTTT. This translates into CASSISEGPNTGELFF.

This chain connects TRBV5-1 to TRBJ2-1; 9 bases align to TRBD2. The V and J ends lost 7 bases and 8 bases, in that order; junction bases with no gene match: 10. The CDR3 loop spans 14 amino acids. CDR1 is SGHRS, CDR2 YFSETQ, per germline. DNA for the CDR3: TGCGCCAGCTCCGTAACTAGCGGGCTCCATGAGCAGTTCTTC. This encodes CASSVTSGLHEQFF.

V gene TRBV19 combines with J gene TRBJ2-3; D is unclear. This CDR3 is 15 amino acids long. Germline CDR1 is LNHDA and CDR2 is SQIVND (reference sequence). V gave up 1 base and J gave up 5 bases, with 13 bases separating them. CDR3 coding DNA: TGTGCCAGTAGTATAGGGTCAGAAAGGAGAGATACGCAGTATTTT. Translation gives CASSIGSERRDTQYF.

V gene TRBV11-2 combines with J gene TRBJ1-6; TRBD1 is a possible D gene (6 bases). This CDR3 is 14 amino acids long. Per germline, CDR1 SGHAT and CDR2 FQNNGV. V was shortened by 4 bases and J by 8 bases, with 12 bases between the two germline ends. CDR3 DNA sequence: TGTGCCAGCAGCTCCAACAGGGCGCATTCACCCCTCCACTTT. This encodes CASSSNRAHSPLHF. The variable domain in full, completed from reference TRBV11-2 and TRBJ1-6, reads EAGVAQSPRYKIIEKRQSVAFWCNPISGHATLYWYQQILGQGPKLLIQFQNNGVVDDSQLPKDRFSAERLKGVDSTLKIQPAKLEDSAVYLCASSSNRAHSPLHFGNGTRLTVT.

V usage is TRBV18 and J usage is TRBJ1-1, with D maybe TRBD1 (5 bases). The CDR3 loop spans 15 amino acids. Germline V gene data show CDR1 as KGHSH and CDR2 as LQKENI. V shed 4 bases and J shed 1 base, with 13 bases lying between them. CDR3 loop: CASSQNWGENTEAFF. DNA of the CDR3: TGTGCCAGCTCACAAAACTGGGGGGAGAACACTGAAGCTTTCTTT.

This clone appeared a few times. V and J are TRBV6-1 and TRBJ2-7; D is unclear. V lost 3 bases, J lost 2 bases, and 11 bases lay in between. The CDR3 length is 14 residues. Germline V gives CDR1 MNHNS, CDR2 SASEGT. The CDR3 spells CASSDWVGPYEQYF. In DNA, the CDR3 is TGTGCCAGCAGTGATTGGGTCGGCCCCTACGAGCAGTACTTC.

This sequence joins TRBV21-1 and TRBJ1-1; TRBD1 is the table's D call, not checked against the DNA. TRBV21-1 is an annotated pseudogene. CDR3 size: 17 residues. CDR3 sequence reads: CASSRPHRTARNTEAFF. The CDR3 nucleotides read TGTGCCAGCAGCAGACCCCACCGGACAGCCAGGAACACTGAAGCTTTCTTT.

This chain links TRBV9 with TRBJ2-5, with 9 bases aligning to TRBD1. This CDR3 has 15 residues. V dropped 6 bases and J dropped 1; count of bases not matched to a gene: 7. Germline V lookup: CDR1 SGDLS, CDR2 YYNGEE. The CDR3 here is CASNAGTGSQETQYF. CDR3 sequence (DNA): TGTGCCAGCAACGCCGGGACAGGGTCCCAAGAGACCCAGTACTTC.

The rearrangement uses TRBV7-2 and TRBJ1-2; 7 bases fit TRBD1. The J segment lost 7 bases and the V segment lost 1 base, leaving 6 bases of the junction unmatched. Germline CDR1 reads SGHTA; CDR2 reads FQGNSA. CDR3 length: 14 amino acids. For the CDR3, the DNA is TGTGCCAGCAGCTTAGACCGGACAGGCGGTGGCTACACCTTC. It translates to CASSLDRTGGGYTF.

The chain uses TRBV5-1 and TRBJ2-5; 10 nucleotides agree with TRBD1. This CDR3 is 18 amino acids long. With 4 bases clipped from V and 5 bases from J, the junction kept 17 bases outside the gene matches. Germline CDR1 reads SGHRS; CDR2 reads YFSETQ. This chain's CDR3 is CASSLKRQGATFPETQYF. CDR3 coding DNA: TGCGCCAGCAGCCTCAAGAGACAGGGGGCGACTTTCCCGGAGACCCAGTACTTC.

The V call is TRBV18, the J call TRBJ1-1; D possibly corresponds to TRBD1 (5 bases). Germline CDR1 KGHSH, CDR2 LQKENI. The V end was cut by 3 bases, the J end by 0 bases, with 11 bases between. CDR3 size: 15 residues. The CDR3 DNA reads TGTGCCAGCTCACCCGGGACTACCATGAACACTGAAGCTTTCTTT. Translating gives CASSPGTTMNTEAFF.

This chain uses TRBV18 with TRBJ1-3, with D uncertain. The germline V and J ends were trimmed by 3 bases and 0 bases, with 9 bases remaining between them. CDR1 is KGHSH and CDR2 is LQKENI in the germline V gene. This CDR3 region has 15 residues. In nucleotides, the CDR3 is TGTGCCAGCTCACCTGTTGGCGACTCTGGAAACACCATATATTTT. It yields the protein CASSPVGDSGNTIYF.

A note on this clone: At the DNA level, this CDR3 is encoded by other sequences in the same sample as well. This rearrangement joins TRBV15 to TRBJ2-7; the D gene is possibly TRBD1 (6 bases). This CDR3 contains 13 residues. Germline values: CDR1 LNHNV, CDR2 YYDKDF (reference sequence). Trimming removed 3 bases at V and 3 bases at J, with 9 bases between. The CDR3 coding sequence is TGTGCCACCAGCAGGGACAGCTTCTACGAGCAGTACTTC. The encoded protein is CATSRDSFYEQYF.